This paragraph covers one TCR beta chain sequence. In this sample, this clone turned up once. Its antigen is not yet known. No much larger clonotype is one base removed from it; base qualities were not supplied. These data come from a study of blood T cell repertoires in COVID-19 (dated by TCRdb to between 2020 and 2021). About the investigation overall: Samples from collaborators originated in the United States, Italy and Spain and spanned both the acute and convalescent phases of COVID-19. The material from the prospective study consisted of cDNA or gDNA derived from T cells, B-cell-depleted T cells, or PBMCs. Subjects who had been exposed to COVID-19, were actively infected with it, or had recovered from it provided the deeply sampled blood TCRbeta repertoires that made up the dataset. The repertoires were released in a freely available public database intended as a resource for research on the immune response to SARS-CoV-2. Samples came from the ongoing ImmuneRACE study (first 160 participants) plus 1,254 subjects from 6 global collaborators. The sample metadata nearly always contained a de-identified subject ID, COVID-19 status, age in years and sex. Where available, HLA class I and class II types were taken from metadata supplied by the sample provider and were not determined by assay-based typing. Beyond this particular receptor, the publication reports: The amount of clinical and demographic metadata varied by source and participant and was provided uncurated.

The immunoSEQ Assay, a bias-controlled multiplex PCR, was used to amplify TCRbeta CDR3 regions from genomic DNA. From the authors' description of their analysis: Within the assay, amplification of reference gene primers was used to estimate how many nucleated cells each sample contained. To quantify the absolute abundance of each unique TCRbeta CDR3 rearrangement, sequence reads were collapsed and filtered. For each sample, productive Simpson clonality was calculated by taking the square root of Simpson's diversity index across productive rearrangements. TCRdb carries this immuneACCESS record with in-frame sequences only. Its versions omit some clonotypes, under half of them owing to an unresolved V gene in the studies checked, with the rest unexplained. V and J calls and clone size are given by that table; D and trimming were obtained from the DNA. The sample has about 330,000 clones on record, over 75% of them singletons. The ten largest clones add up to approximately 5.3% of the sample.

Trimming removed 3 bases from V and 0 bases from J, leaving 11 bases between the germline ends. CDR3 length: 14 amino acids, cysteine to phenylalanine. The sequence is cut down to CDR3 DNA, 42 bases in frame from base 1. CDR1 GTSNPN and CDR2 SVGIG are derived from the germline V gene (reference sequence). Participants in the prospective study were aged 18 to 89 years, lived in under 30 United States geographic areas, and enrolled through a virtual design. In the prospective study, participants were assigned to cohorts based on the clinical history participants reported in a screening survey and a study questionnaire. Recovered participants in ImmuneRACE Cohort 3 were defined by two consecutive negative NP/OP PCR tests, clearance by a healthcare professional, or resolution of symptoms. Each participant in the prospective study had whole blood, serum and a nasopharyngeal or oropharyngeal swab collected by mobile phlebotomists. Participants in the prospective study had the option to provide additional blood draws and questionnaires over an approximately 2-month period. Before DNA extraction, prospective study blood samples were shipped either frozen or at room temperature.

Here the chain combines TRBV30 and TRBJ1-1, and TRBD1 may be the D gene, going by 5 matching bases. The receptor was derived from a woman in her twenties or thirties who had recovered from COVID-19. The sequenced sample was PBMCs or T cells enriched from blood (not recorded which). This receptor carries the CDR3 CAWRVQGLNTEAFF. The DNA is TGTGCCTGGAGAGTGCAGGGATTGAACACTGAAGCTTTCTTT.